This T cell receptor beta chain was obtained from a study of long-term antiretroviral therapy in people with HIV. With respect to this clone: Its antigen is as yet unknown.

Germline-derived CDR1 and CDR2 are MNHEY and SVGAGI. This CDR3 is built from 14 residues. Trimming shortened V by 2 bases and J by 3 bases, and 11 bases separated the two germline ends. Whole-study results and caveats: The study found that diversity rose after ART but stayed below transplant donor controls. Repertoires looked antigen-experienced, with only a slight naive shift after ART.

It was version v3.0 of the immunoSEQ assay that was run at survey level. Produced via immunoSEQ multiplex PCR; TCRdb's table is partial and in-frame only. The sample carries roughly 28,000 clones, nearly 95% recorded once. This receptor was obtained from a man in his forties with HIV. Sequencing was performed on unsorted PBMCs, taken 6.2 years after starting antiretroviral therapy. The gene calls are TRBV6-5 and TRBJ2-7; D perhaps matches TRBD1 (6 bases). Here the CDR3 reads CASSYRQGHYEQYF. For the CDR3, the DNA is TGTGCCAGCAGTTACCGGCAGGGGCACTACGAGCAGTACTTC.